This TCR beta chain was sequenced in a study of Graves' ophthalmopathy and Graves' hyperthyroidism. Calling hyperthyroidism stable required that no ophthalmopathy show up within 18 months of follow-up. Looked up from germline, CDR1 is MDHEN and CDR2 is SYDVKM. Trimming left V 5 bases short and J 4 bases short, with 8 bases between. The CDR3 totals 12 residues. RNA transcripts provided the template for amplifying TCR beta CDR3 regions. After a first-round RT-PCR with HTBI primers, a second-round multiplex PCR was run. MiXCR was run by TCRdb on the multiplex PCR reads, yielding one entry per CDR3 protein. The table has approximately 380,000 distinct CDR3 sequences, roughly 21% seen once. The sample holds many counts of this clonotype.

The sequence derives from a woman between 18 and 29 years old with stable Graves' hyperthyroidism. The V and J genes are TRBV28 and TRBJ1-1, with D perhaps matching TRBD1 (6 bases). Sequenced: peripheral blood. CDR3 sequence: CASSRQATEAFF. CDR3 DNA: TGTGCCAGCAGTCGACAGGCCACTGAAGCTTTCTTT.